The present TCR beta chain was sequenced within a study of CD8 T cells in Susac syndrome. Study-wide findings and caveats: Individuals included in the TCR sequencing and HLA analysis were acknowledged by the study to be relatively few in number.

A note on this clonotype: Its antigen is unidentified.

In the multiple sclerosis control group, patients were treatment-naive and had stable or active relapsing-remitting disease. TEMRA cells were enriched by FACS, and CD4+ and CD8+ T cells were negatively isolated. RNA totalling roughly 0.5 to 1 ug underwent reverse transcription with random hexamers. Coverage of TCR beta CDR3 amplification by immunoSEQ multiplex PCR extended to 54 Vbeta and 13 Jbeta. TCRdb redid the calling of the immunoSEQ multiplex PCR reads with MiXCR, one entry per CDR3 protein. The sample lists some 190,000 distinct CDR3 sequences; under 97% were seen once. Germline values: CDR1 SQVTM, CDR2 ANQGSEA. This CDR3 contains 12 residues. V lost 6 bases to trimming and J lost 3 bases, with 11 bases between them.

V is TRBV29-1 and J is TRBJ1-1, with D possibly TRBD1 on 5 matching bases. The clonotype was recovered from a human donor with multiple sclerosis. Source material: CD4+ T cells from PBMCs. The CDR3 is CSVSQVYTEAFF. DNA of the CDR3: TGCAGCGTATCACAGGTGTACACTGAAGCTTTCTTT.